This T cell receptor (beta chain) is drawn from a study of blood T cell repertoires in COVID-19 (dated by TCRdb to about 2020). About the investigation overall: Samples covering the acute and convalescent phases of COVID-19 were provided by collaborators in the United States, Italy and Spain. The prospective study material was composed of cDNA or gDNA derived from T cells, B-cell-depleted T cells, or PBMCs. Subjects who had been exposed to COVID-19, were actively infected with it, or had recovered from it provided the deeply sampled blood TCRbeta repertoires that made up the dataset. The repertoires were made available in a free public database intended to serve as a resource for research on the immune response to SARS-CoV-2. The samples were drawn from the first 160 participants of the ongoing ImmuneRACE study and from some 1,300 subjects provided by 6 global collaborators. Nearly every sample came with metadata listing a de-identified subject ID, COVID-19 status, age in years and sex. Where available, HLA class I and class II types were taken from metadata supplied by the sample provider and were not determined by assay-based typing.

Its CDR3 holds 11 amino acids, cysteine through phenylalanine. The entry retains the CDR3 DNA only, 33 bases that are in frame from base 1. CDR1 and CDR2 were assigned from the germline V gene (reference sequence) as MNHEY and SMNVEV. V is shortened by 9 bases, J by 5 bases, and the region joining them spans 10 bases. This clone was counted a few times. What this receptor recognizes is not known. There are no base qualities to consult, and no much larger clone falls within one base. TCRbeta CDR3 regions were amplified from genomic DNA using the immunoSEQ Assay, a bias-controlled multiplex PCR. Processing in the source paper ran as follows. The number of nucleated cells in each sample was estimated by amplification of reference gene primers within the assay. To quantify the absolute abundance of each unique TCRbeta CDR3 rearrangement, sequence reads were collapsed and filtered. For each sample, productive Simpson clonality was calculated as the square root of Simpson's diversity index over productive rearrangements. Here the immuneACCESS table is served through TCRdb, limited to in-frame sequences with V and J called. Missing clones are a known gap in these copies; in checked studies unresolved V genes cover under half, and the rest lacks a known reason. The DNA was the basis for D and trimming; V, J and clone size are from that table. The sample table shows 150,000 or so clones, and approximately 92% are seen once. The ten most abundant clones make up 4.5% to 5% of the sample.

One collaborating source in Seattle enrolled patients during active infection and followed them longitudinally through the course of disease. Collaborating institutions collected whole blood in K2EDTA tubes following their own protocols. Collaborator samples were shipped for TCRbeta analysis as frozen whole blood, isolated PBMCs, or DNA extracted from either sample type. On the study overall, not on this receptor specifically: How much clinical and demographic metadata was included differed by source and by participant, and the metadata was provided uncurated.

Recombination linked TRBV27 to TRBJ1-1; the D gene is perhaps TRBD1, from 5 matching bases. The source is a man aged 25-40 years with COVID-19, enrolled during active disease. Sequencing was done on a sample of peripheral blood. The CDR3 here reads CASRGGTEAFF. In nucleotide form, the sequence is TGTGCCAGTAGGGGAGGGACTGAAGCTTTCTTT.